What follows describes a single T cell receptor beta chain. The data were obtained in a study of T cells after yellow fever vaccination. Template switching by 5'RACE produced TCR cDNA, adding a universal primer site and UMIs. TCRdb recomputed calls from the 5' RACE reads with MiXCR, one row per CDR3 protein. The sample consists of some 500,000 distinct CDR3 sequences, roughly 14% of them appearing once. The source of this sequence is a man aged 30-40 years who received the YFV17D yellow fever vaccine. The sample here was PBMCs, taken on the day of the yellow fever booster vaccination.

The CDR3 loop is CASTSHPYLRADAYNEQFF. CDR3 sequence (DNA): TGTGCCAGCACATCTCACCCCTACCTCCGAGCGGATGCTTACAATGAGCAGTTCTTC. The J gene is TRBJ2-1, the V gene TRBV11-2; D may be TRBD2 (5 bases). Germline V lookup: CDR1 SGHAT, CDR2 FQNNGV. V lost 7 bases to trimming and J lost 4 bases, with 29 bases between them. This CDR3 has 19 residues.